Following are 31 T cell receptor beta chains from one sample sequenced in a study of blood T cell repertoires in COVID-19. Produced via immunoSEQ multiplex PCR; TCRdb's table is partial and in-frame only. The sample holds about 380,000 clones, 88% seen once. The sequenced sample was PBMCs or T cells enriched from blood (not recorded which). All receptors come from a woman younger than 35 who had recovered from COVID-19.

The rearrangement joins TRBV7-8 to TRBJ1-5; 8 bases align to TRBD1. Trimming cost V 4 bases and J 1 base; bases outside gene matches: 3. The CDR3 sequence is 15 residues long. Germline V gene data show CDR1 as SGHVS and CDR2 as FQNEAQ. The CDR3 DNA reads as TGTGCCAGCAGCTGGACAGGGAGAAGCAATCAGCCCCAGCATTTT. This codes for CASSWTGRSNQPQHF. Full variable domain (missing parts from reference TRBV7-8 and TRBJ1-5): GAGVSQSPRYKVAKRGQDVALRCDPISGHVSLFWYQQALGQGPEFLTYFQNEAQLDKSGLPSDRFFAERPEGSVSTLKIQRTQQEDSAVYLCASSWTGRSNQPQHFGDGTRLSIL.

The chain has TRBV4-2 and TRBJ2-7; TRBD2 matches at 14 bases. The ends lost 2 bases at V and 2 bases at J; junction bases unmatched: 5. CDR1 is LGHNA, CDR2 YNFKEQ, per germline. The CDR3 runs 17 residues. The CDR3 nucleotides are TGTGCCAGCAGCCAACTTGGACTAGCGGGGGGCACCTACGAGCAGTACTTC. This translates into CASSQLGLAGGTYEQYF.

The V gene is TRBV19, the J gene TRBJ1-4, with a tentative D call TRBD1 (6 bases). Between the trimmed V and J ends, which lost 4 bases and 6 bases, there was a span of 12 bases. The CDR3 is made up of 14 amino acids. The V gene's germline CDR1 is LNHDA and CDR2 SQIVND (reference sequence). The CDR3 DNA is TGTGCCAGTAGTAAGTGGACAGATGATGAAAAACTGTTTTTT. This encodes CASSKWTDDEKLFF.

The V and J genes are TRBV5-1 and TRBJ2-7, with D possibly TRBD2 on 6 matching bases. The germline V gene has CDR1 SGHRS and CDR2 YFSETQ. The CDR3 is 14 amino acids. The V end was cut by 3 bases, the J end by 1 base, with 11 bases between. The CDR3 DNA follows: TGCGCCAGCAGCTGGCGGGACGGGTCCTACGAGCAGTACTTC. It encodes CASSWRDGSYEQYF.

A single count supports this clone. The chain couples TRBV4-2 to TRBJ2-1; 7 positions agree with TRBD1. The CDR3 loop spans 19 amino acids. The V gene's germline CDR1 is LGHNA and CDR2 YNFKEQ. Losses at the gene ends were 5 bases for V and 1 base for J; bases not matched to a gene: 17. The CDR3 spells CASSSRSERSGGSYNEQFF. In DNA form, the CDR3 reads TGTGCCAGCAGCTCAAGGTCAGAGCGATCAGGGGGATCCTACAATGAGCAGTTCTTC.

This clone was picked up a small number of times. The rearrangement joins TRBV7-9 to TRBJ2-7; D might be TRBD1 (7 bases). V gave up 11 bases and J gave up 2 bases, with 22 bases separating them. The CDR3 contains 15 residues. In germline, CDR1 is SEHNR, CDR2 FQNEAQ (reference sequence). The CDR3 region is CAGIRIAGQTYEQYF. CDR3 nucleotides: TGTGCCGGAATTCGGATCGCGGGACAGACCTACGAGCAGTACTTC.

This clone was counted once. The chain links TRBV6-5 to TRBJ1-2, with 7 nucleotides matching TRBD1. J lost 8 bases, V lost 4 bases, and 13 bases had no gene match. The CDR3 consists of 15 residues. Germline lookup yields CDR1 MNHEY and CDR2 SVGAGI. The CDR3 loop is CASSSWDRSLGGYTF. CDR3 in DNA: TGTGCCAGCAGTTCCTGGGACAGAAGTCTGGGAGGCTACACCTTC.

The CDR3 nucleotides are TGTGCCAGCAGTTACTCGCGCAAGGGGTCCGAGCAGTACTTC. Translating it yields CASSYSRKGSEQYF. The chain combines TRBV6-5 with TRBJ2-7, with D possibly being TRBD1 (5 bases). CDR3 length: 14 amino acids. Germline V gene lookup returns CDR1 MNHEY and CDR2 SVGAGI. V shed 0 bases and J shed 6 bases, with 12 bases lying between them.

The V call is TRBV30, the J call TRBJ2-1, with 7 bases identical to TRBD1. The germline V gene has CDR1 GTSNPN and CDR2 SVGIG (reference sequence). The V segment lost 4 bases and the J segment 6 bases; nucleotides outside the gene matches: 24. This CDR3 is 19 amino acids long. CDR3 region: CAWTKGKGQRNWQGNEQFF. The CDR3 bases are TGTGCCTGGACGAAGGGTAAGGGACAGAGAAATTGGCAGGGCAATGAGCAGTTCTTC.

This clone appeared a few times. The V and J genes are TRBV3-1 (or the pseudogene TRBV3-2) and TRBJ2-2; D possibly corresponds to TRBD1 (6 bases). Germline V lookup: CDR1 LGHDT, CDR2 YNNKEL (reference sequence). The CDR3 extends over 14 amino acids. V lost 4 bases to trimming and J lost 1 base, with 7 bases between them. CDR3 coding DNA: TGTGCCAGCAGCCGGGGGCGGAACACCGGGGAGCTGTTTTTT. As protein: CASSRGRNTGELFF.

The V call is TRBV12-1, the J call TRBJ2-7; the table's D call of TRBD2 was not tested on the DNA. TRBV12-1 is reported as a pseudogene. This CDR3 has 15 amino acids. The CDR3 here is CASSSSAGGPGEQYF. The CDR3, as DNA: TGTGCCAGCAGCTCCTCAGCGGGGGGGCCAGGGGAGCAGTACTTC.

As to this clone: This sample also contains other DNA sequences that code for the same CDR3. The genes are TRBV27 and TRBJ2-2, with TRBD2 matching 9 bases. The germline gives CDR1 MNHEY, CDR2 SMNVEV (reference sequence). The CDR3 loop spans 19 amino acids. V trimming: 3 bases; J trimming: 6 bases; junction bases outside the gene matches: 17. CDR3: CASSFWGPAGAGGAGELFF. The CDR3 DNA sequence: TGTGCCAGCAGTTTTTGGGGCCCTGCGGGTGCGGGGGGGGCCGGGGAGCTGTTTTTT.

The chain couples TRBV30 to TRBJ1-3; D call uncertain. Per germline, CDR1 GTSNPN and CDR2 SVGIG (reference sequence). V was clipped by 6 bases and J by 0 bases, with 9 bases between them. The CDR3 sequence is 13 residues long. The CDR3, as DNA: TGTGCCTGCACAGAGAGCTCTGGAAACACCATATATTTT. Translation: CACTESSGNTIYF.

The V call is TRBV3-1 (or the pseudogene TRBV3-2), the J call TRBJ1-1; D call uncertain. The CDR3 is 15 amino acids. V gave up 1 base and J gave up 0 bases, with 9 bases separating them. Germline CDR1 and CDR2: LGHDT and YNNKEL (reference sequence). The CDR3 sequence is CASSQVAGLNTEAFF. The DNA for the CDR3 is TGTGCCAGCAGCCAAGTAGCCGGGTTGAACACTGAAGCTTTCTTT.

The chain combines TRBV18 with TRBJ2-7; 8 nucleotides agree with TRBD2. The germline V gene has CDR1 KGHSH and CDR2 LQKENI. V lost 2 bases, J lost 3 bases, and 6 bases stayed unmatched. The CDR3 sequence is 15 residues long. CDR3 coding DNA: TGTGCCAGCTCACCAGGGGTAGCGGGGAACTACGAGCAGTACTTC. It is translated as CASSPGVAGNYEQYF.

The chain has TRBV14 and TRBJ1-1, with 7 bases lining up with TRBD1. V shed 1 base, J shed 1 base, and the junction held 6 bases outside the gene matches. The germline V gene encodes CDR1 SGHDN and CDR2 FVKESK. This CDR3 is built from 16 residues. As DNA, the CDR3 is TGTGCCAGCAGCCAAGGACAGGGATGGGGGAACACTGAAGCTTTCTTT. Translation gives CASSQGQGWGNTEAFF. Variable domain in full (rest from reference TRBV14 and TRBJ1-1): EAGVTQFPSHSVIEKGQTVTLRCDPISGHDNLYWYRRVMGKEIKFLLHFVKESKQDESGMPNNRFLAERTGGTYSTLKVQPAELEDSGVYFCASSQGQGWGNTEAFFGQGTRLTVV.

The rearrangement joins TRBV5-1 to TRBJ1-2; D gene ambiguous. V was trimmed by 0 bases and J by 4 bases, leaving 10 bases between them. The CDR3 is 14 amino acids. CDR1 is SGHRS and CDR2 is YFSETQ in the germline V gene. CDR3 coding DNA: TGCGCCAGCAGCTTGGACGGGGTCCCCTATGGCTACACCTTC. Residues: CASSLDGVPYGYTF. Full variable domain (remainder filled in from reference TRBV5-1 and TRBJ1-2): KAGVTQTPRYLIKTRGQQVTLSCSPISGHRSVSWYQQTPGQGLQFLFEYFSETQRNKGNFPGRFSGRQFSNSRSEMNVSTLELGDSALYLCASSLDGVPYGYTFGSGTRLTVV.

The V and J genes are TRBV27 and TRBJ1-2, with a possible D match to TRBD1 (5 bases). The CDR3 runs to 11 residues. Per the germline V gene, CDR1 is MNHEY and CDR2 is SMNVEV (reference sequence). V lost 5 bases and J lost 7, with 8 bases in between. CDR3 sequence reads: CASSHQGGYTF. The DNA for the CDR3 is TGTGCCAGCAGTCATCAGGGTGGCTACACCTTC.

This sequence joins TRBV3-1 (or the pseudogene TRBV3-2) and TRBJ2-3; D is possibly TRBD2 (6 bases). Germline V CDR1 and CDR2: LGHDT, YNNKEL (reference sequence). The CDR3 consists of 12 residues. V shed 4 bases and J shed 6 bases, with 8 bases lying between them. The CDR3 region is CASSRSGDTQYF. DNA of the CDR3: TGTGCCAGCAGCCGAAGCGGGGATACGCAGTATTTT.

A single count supports this clone. The chain uses TRBV28 and TRBJ1-2; D gene uncertain. V was trimmed by 3 bases and J by 5 bases, leaving 4 bases between them. The CDR3 has 11 residues. Per germline, CDR1 MDHEN and CDR2 SYDVKM. CDR3 in amino acids: CASSLRYGYTF. The CDR3 coding sequence is TGTGCCAGCAGTTTGCGGTATGGCTACACCTTC.

This chain links TRBV28 with TRBJ2-7; 11 nucleotides align to TRBD2. J was trimmed by 4 bases and V by 6 bases; bases with no gene match: 2. CDR3 length: 13 residues. Germline CDR1 is MDHEN and CDR2 is SYDVKM. CDR3 amino acids: CASSRLAGYEQYF. CDR3 nucleotides: TGTGCCAGCAGCCGACTAGCGGGGTACGAGCAGTACTTC.

The chain combines TRBV18 with TRBJ2-5; 7 bases are shared with TRBD1. The CDR3 consists of 16 residues. Germline V gene sequence: CDR1 KGHSH, CDR2 LQKENI. V shed 3 bases, J shed 3 bases, and the junction held 10 bases outside the gene matches. CDR3 in amino acids: CASSPFRTGGEETQYF. The CDR3 DNA sequence: TGTGCCAGCTCACCTTTTCGGACAGGTGGGGAAGAGACCCAGTACTTC. The variable domain in full, with the rest retrieved from reference TRBV18 and TRBJ2-5, is NAGVMQNPRHLVRRRGQEARLRCSPMKGHSHVYWYRQLPEEGLKFMVYLQKENIIDESGMPKERFSAEFPKEGPSILRIQQVVRGDSAAYFCASSPFRTGGEETQYFGPGTRLLVL.

Only one count was recorded for this clone. The chain uses TRBV10-1 and TRBJ2-3; 9 nucleotides align to TRBD1. CDR1 and CDR2 from the germline V gene are WNHNN and SYGVQD (reference sequence). The CDR3 has 15 amino acids. With V trimmed by 5 bases and J by 4 bases, 7 bases remained unmatched. CDR3 sequence: CASSPGQGLADTQYF. CDR3 bases: TGCGCCAGCAGTCCCGGACAGGGGTTGGCAGATACGCAGTATTTT.

V and J are TRBV5-5 and TRBJ2-3; 11 bases map to TRBD2. The ends lost 1 base at V and 1 base at J; junction bases unmatched: 5. The germline V gene encodes CDR1 SGHKS and CDR2 YYEKEE (reference sequence). The CDR3 has 17 residues. The CDR3 coding sequence is TGTGCCAGCAGCTTGCTGAAACTAGCGGGGGGCACAGATACGCAGTATTTT. It encodes CASSLLKLAGGTDTQYF.

This clone came up once. The chain recombines TRBV28 with TRBJ2-5; possibly TRBD2 for D (6 bases). This CDR3 is 16 amino acids long. The germline V gene has CDR1 MDHEN and CDR2 SYDVKM. Trimming pared 4 bases from V and 2 bases from J, leaving 17 bases between. CDR3 protein: CASSSPSPGVQETQYF. CDR3 in DNA: TGTGCCAGCAGTTCCCCCTCCCCGGGAGTGCAAGAGACCCAGTACTTC.

The chain has TRBV7-3 and TRBJ2-5; D ambiguous. This CDR3 is 14 amino acids long. The germline gives CDR1 SGHTA, CDR2 FQGTGA. V was shortened by 6 bases and J by 4 bases, with 15 bases between the two germline ends. CDR3 loop: CASSSSAQPETQYF. The CDR3 bases are TGTGCCAGCAGTTCCTCGGCACAGCCAGAGACCCAGTACTTC.

This chain links TRBV10-3 with TRBJ2-5, with 8 bases identical to TRBD1. The CDR3 contains 15 residues. The V segment lost 11 bases and the J segment 2 bases; nucleotides outside the gene matches: 13. CDR1 and CDR2 (germline): ENHRY, SYGVKD. CDR3 nucleotides: TGTGCCCTACGTAGGGGGGACAGGCTTCAAGAGACCCAGTACTTC. This translates into CALRRGDRLQETQYF.

The chain has TRBV28 and TRBJ1-2, with no clear D. CDR3 length equals 14 residues. V was pared by 4 bases and J by 7 bases, with 16 bases between. Germline V lookup: CDR1 MDHEN, CDR2 SYDVKM. In DNA, the CDR3 is TGTGCCAGCAGTTCCTCTTCTTCCAACGGTGGCTACACCTTC. Its protein product is CASSSSSSNGGYTF.

This clone was counted a few times. CDR3 in amino acids: CASSPICRFTEAFF. The CDR3 coding sequence is TGCGCCAGCAGCCCCATTTGTAGATTCACTGAAGCTTTCTTT. The V call is TRBV23-1, the J call TRBJ1-1; D is ambiguous. TRBV23-1 is known as an ORF, though its function is uncertain. V lost 6 bases to trimming and J lost 4 bases, with 15 bases between them. This CDR3 is built from 14 residues.

The gene calls are TRBV5-5 and TRBJ1-2; 8 bases match TRBD1. Looked up from germline, CDR1 is SGHKS and CDR2 is YYEKEE (reference sequence). The CDR3 spans 13 residues. The V and J ends lost 5 bases and 4 bases, in that order; junction bases with no gene match: 4. For the CDR3, the DNA is TGTGCCAGCAGGTCCACAGGGGGCTATGGCTACACCTTC. Translated: CASRSTGGYGYTF. Combining the CDR3 with reference TRBV5-5 and TRBJ1-2 gives the whole variable domain DAGVTQSPTHLIKTRGQQVTLRCSPISGHKSVSWYQQVLGQGPQFIFQYYEKEERGRGNFPDRFSARQFPNYSSELNVNALLLGDSALYLCASRSTGGYGYTFGSGTRLTVV.

V gene TRBV3-1 (or the pseudogene TRBV3-2) combines with J gene TRBJ1-2; TRBD1 aligns across 9 bases. Trimming at V came to 5 bases and at J to 6 bases, leaving 10 bases not matched to a gene. The germline gives CDR1 LGHDT, CDR2 YNNKEL (reference sequence). CDR3 size: 15 residues. CDR3 region: CASSYSWDRENGYTF. The CDR3 DNA reads TGTGCCAGCAGCTACTCGTGGGACAGGGAGAATGGCTACACCTTC.